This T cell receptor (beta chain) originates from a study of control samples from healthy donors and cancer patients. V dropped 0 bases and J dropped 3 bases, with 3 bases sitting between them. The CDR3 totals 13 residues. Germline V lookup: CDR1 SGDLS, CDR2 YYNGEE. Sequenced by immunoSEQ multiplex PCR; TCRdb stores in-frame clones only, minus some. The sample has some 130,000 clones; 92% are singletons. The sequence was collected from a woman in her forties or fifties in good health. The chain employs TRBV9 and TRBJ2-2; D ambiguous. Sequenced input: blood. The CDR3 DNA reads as TGTGCCAGCAGCGTAGGTCACACCGGGGAGCTGTTTTTT. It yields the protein CASSVGHTGELFF.